These 21 T cell receptor beta chains originate from one sample sequenced in a study of naive and memory T cell subsets. Two oligonucleotides, mixed equimolar, formed the beta constant-region primer covering TRBC1 and TRBC2. TCRdb reprocessed the UMI-ligation and nested PCR reads via MiXCR and lists one record per CDR3 protein. The table shows some 100,000 distinct CDR3 sequences, with around 7% occurring only once. Sample: central memory CD4+ T cells from blood. The source of these receptors is a human donor in good health.

There are many counts of this clonotype. The chain joins TRBV11-2 to TRBJ2-5, with TRBD2 matching 7 bases. Germline V gives CDR1 SGHAT, CDR2 FQNNGV. The CDR3 loop spans 14 amino acids. V trimming: 1 base; J trimming: 4 bases; junction bases outside the gene matches: 3. The DNA for the CDR3 is TGTGCCAGCAGCTTAGCTCGCGGGGGAGAGACCCAGTACTTC. Protein: CASSLARGGETQYF.

In its sample, this clonotype was seen many times. The V gene is TRBV5-1, the J gene TRBJ1-1, with D tentatively TRBD1 (5 bases). Germline CDR1 is SGHRS and CDR2 is YFSETQ. Trimming shortened V by 3 bases and J by 1 base, and 10 bases separated the two germline ends. CDR3 length equals 14 residues. CDR3 in amino acids: CASSWGPQNTEAFF. The CDR3 coding sequence is TGCGCCAGCAGCTGGGGACCCCAGAACACTGAAGCTTTCTTT. Together with reference TRBV5-1 and TRBJ1-1, the CDR3 gives the full variable domain: KAGVTQTPRYLIKTRGQQVTLSCSPISGHRSVSWYQQTPGQGLQFLFEYFSETQRNKGNFPGRFSGRQFSNSRSEMNVSTLELGDSALYLCASSWGPQNTEAFFGQGTRLTVV.

This clonotype has ten or more counts. The rearrangement uses TRBV10-3 and TRBJ1-1; D remains unclear. This CDR3 is 13 amino acids long. Germline CDR1 and CDR2: ENHRY and SYGVKD. Between the trimmed V and J ends, which lost 0 bases and 1 base, there was a span of 3 bases. The CDR3 bases are TGTGCCATCAGTGAGTCCAGGAACACTGAAGCTTTCTTT. Translated, it gives CAISESRNTEAFF.

Many counts were recorded for this clonotype. The chain employs TRBV20-1 and TRBJ2-3; 8 bases match TRBD2. The CDR3 runs to 17 residues. Germline-derived CDR1 and CDR2 are DFQATT and SNEGSKA (reference sequence). With V trimmed by 4 bases and J by 0 bases, 12 bases remained unmatched. In DNA, the CDR3 is TGCAGTGCTACCTTTCATCGCAAGCGGGGGAGCACAGATACGCAGTATTTT. This codes for CSATFHRKRGSTDTQYF.

This clonotype was seen ten or more times. The chain joins TRBV4-3 to TRBJ2-1; D is possibly TRBD2 (5 bases). Looked up from germline, CDR1 is LGHNA and CDR2 is YSLEER. V gave up 4 bases and J gave up 4 bases, with 17 bases separating them. This CDR3 has 16 amino acids. The CDR3 nucleotides read TGCGCCAGCAGCCTAGGAGTGGGCTTAGCGTACAATGAGCAGTTCTTC. It encodes CASSLGVGLAYNEQFF.

The CDR3 spells CASSGTRLSDTQYF. Written as DNA, the CDR3 is TGTGCCAGCTCGGGGACTAGGCTGTCTGATACGCAGTATTTT. This chain joins TRBV2 and TRBJ2-3; 8 nucleotides align to TRBD2. V was pared by 8 bases and J by 6 bases, with 10 bases of the junction left unmatched. Germline V CDR1 and CDR2: SNHLY, FYNNEI. This CDR3 has 14 residues.

This clonotype was seen at least ten times. The genes are TRBV12-3 or TRBV12-4 and TRBJ1-1, with no clear D. This CDR3 has 15 amino acids. Trimming left V 6 bases short and J 5 bases short, with 19 bases between. CDR3: CASSSYFFVETEAFF. CDR3 coding DNA: TGTGCCAGCAGCTCCTATTTTTTCGTGGAGACTGAAGCTTTCTTT.

In its sample, this clonotype was seen many times. This chain uses TRBV12-3 or TRBV12-4 with TRBJ2-5; D perhaps matches TRBD1 (5 bases). Trimming took off 5 bases at V and 1 base at J, with 8 bases between the two ends. The CDR3 is 13 amino acids. The CDR3 DNA follows: TGTGCCAGCAGTAGGGGTATCCAAGAGACCCAGTACTTC. It yields the protein CASSRGIQETQYF.

This clonotype occurred many times. This chain joins TRBV5-1 and TRBJ2-7, with D unresolved. Germline V CDR1 and CDR2: SGHRS, YFSETQ. Trimming removed 3 bases at V and 2 bases at J, with 24 bases between. The CDR3 totals 18 residues. CDR3 bases: TGCGCCAGCAGCTCCGCGGATTGGGGTACCCAACTAACCTACGAGCAGTACTTC. Protein: CASSSADWGTQLTYEQYF.

This clonotype was counted at least ten times. CDR3 sequence (DNA): TGCAGCGCCGAGACAGGTGGGACTGAAGCTTTCTTT. It encodes CSAETGGTEAFF. V gene TRBV29-1 combines with J gene TRBJ1-1; D is perhaps TRBD1 (6 bases). V shed 7 bases and J shed 5 bases, with 14 bases lying between them. The CDR3 sequence is 12 residues long. The germline V gene encodes CDR1 SQVTM and CDR2 ANQGSEA.

This clonotype occurred a few times. The V gene is TRBV20-1, the J gene TRBJ2-1, with 8 positions matching TRBD2. This CDR3 spans 14 amino acids. The V gene's germline CDR1 is DFQATT and CDR2 SNEGSKA (reference sequence). V lost 4 bases, J lost 7 bases, and 9 bases stayed unmatched. The CDR3 reads CSANNGRAVNEQFF. The DNA for the CDR3 is TGCAGTGCTAACAACGGGAGGGCGGTAAATGAGCAGTTCTTC.

The chain combines TRBV20-1 with TRBJ1-3, with D tentatively TRBD1 (5 bases). Trimming removed 5 bases at V and 0 bases at J, with 14 bases between. CDR3 size: 15 residues. Germline V gene data show CDR1 as DFQATT and CDR2 as SNEGSKA (reference sequence). The CDR3 coding sequence is TGCAGTGCTGTCTGGGACGCAAGCTCTGGAAACACCATATATTTT. This codes for CSAVWDASSGNTIYF.

In this sample, this clonotype turned up many times. The V and J genes are TRBV10-3 and TRBJ1-4; D is uncertain. The CDR3 consists of 13 residues. Trimming took off 1 base at V and 7 bases at J, with 7 bases between the two ends. Germline lookup yields CDR1 ENHRY and CDR2 SYGVKD. CDR3 region: CAISELGSEKLFF. As DNA, the CDR3 is TGTGCCATCAGTGAGTTGGGGAGTGAAAAACTGTTTTTT.

The chain joins TRBV18 to TRBJ2-4; weak D call: TRBD2 (5 bases). Germline CDR1 reads KGHSH; CDR2 reads LQKENI. Trimming cost V 3 bases and J 7 bases, with 19 bases left between them. The CDR3 length is 16 residues. The CDR3 region is CASSPAPGRRPNIQYF. In DNA, the CDR3 is TGTGCCAGCTCACCGGCCCCTGGGAGAAGACCGAACATTCAGTACTTC.

The chain combines TRBV6-1 with TRBJ2-2, with 7 positions matching TRBD2. Germline values: CDR1 MNHNS, CDR2 SASEGT. Losses at the gene ends were 8 bases for V and 1 base for J; bases not matched to a gene: 7. This CDR3 region has 15 residues. CDR3 sequence reads: CASRPAGLNTGELFF. The CDR3 DNA reads TGTGCCAGCCGTCCAGCGGGACTGAACACCGGGGAGCTGTTTTTT.

This chain uses TRBV3-1 with TRBJ2-6; D unresolved. There are 17 residues in the CDR3. Deletions cut 5 bases from V and 0 bases from J, with 14 bases between. CDR1 is LGHDT, CDR2 YNNKEL, per germline (reference sequence). CDR3 amino acids: CASSTWAMNSGANVLTF. The CDR3 nucleotides read TGTGCCAGCAGCACCTGGGCCATGAACTCTGGGGCCAACGTCCTGACTTTC. The whole variable domain, filled in from reference TRBV3-1 and TRBJ2-6, reads DTAVSQTPKYLVTQMGNDKSIKCEQNLGHDTMYWYKQDSKKFLKIMFSYNNKELIINETVPNRFSPKSPDKAHLNLHINSLELGDSAVYFCASSTWAMNSGANVLTFGAGSRLTVL.

This clonotype was observed at least ten times. The chain is built from TRBV14 and TRBJ2-3; TRBD2 might be the D (5 bases). Germline V gives CDR1 SGHDN, CDR2 FVKESK. V was shortened by 0 bases and J by 5 bases, with 9 bases between the two germline ends. The CDR3 is made up of 14 amino acids. DNA for the CDR3: TGTGCCAGCAGCCAAGATCTAGAGGGAGATACGCAGTATTTT. This gives the protein CASSQDLEGDTQYF.

In this sample, this clonotype turned up many times. The CDR3 reads CASSYKETQYF. The CDR3 bases are TGTGCCAGCTCCTACAAAGAGACCCAGTACTTC. This sequence joins TRBV6-2 or TRBV6-3 and TRBJ2-5; D is uncertain. Looked up from germline, CDR1 is MNHEY and CDR2 is SVGEGT. The CDR3 totals 11 residues. Trimming cost V 8 bases and J 3 bases, with 7 bases left between them.

This clonotype occurred a few times. V and J are TRBV18 and TRBJ1-2; D ambiguous. Trimming removed 5 bases from V and 6 bases from J, with 16 bases in between. CDR1 and CDR2 from the germline V gene are KGHSH and LQKENI. The CDR3 has 14 amino acids. CDR3 protein: CASSGAKGGDGYTF. The CDR3, as DNA: TGTGCCAGCTCAGGCGCGAAAGGTGGGGATGGCTACACCTTC.

This clonotype was seen only a few times. This rearrangement joins TRBV11-1 to TRBJ2-1, with 9 positions matching TRBD2. The CDR3 contains 17 residues. After removal of 0 bases from V and 8 bases from J, the junction contained 11 bases not matched to a gene. Germline V gives CDR1 SGHAT, CDR2 FQDESV (reference sequence). CDR3 in amino acids: CASSLARGIAGAHEQFF. As DNA, the CDR3 is TGTGCCAGCAGCTTAGCGCGAGGAATAGCGGGAGCTCATGAGCAGTTCTTC. The variable domain in full, with the rest retrieved from reference TRBV11-1 and TRBJ2-1, is EAEVAQSPRYKITEKSQAVAFWCDPISGHATLYWYRQILGQGPELLVQFQDESVVDDSQLPKDRFSAERLKGVDSTLKIQPAELGDSAMYLCASSLARGIAGAHEQFFGPGTRLTVL.

Only a few counts were recorded for this clonotype. V and J are TRBV19 and TRBJ1-1, with D tentatively TRBD1 (5 bases). The V gene's germline CDR1 is LNHDA and CDR2 SQIVND (reference sequence). V was pared by 4 bases and J by 4 bases, with 19 bases between. The CDR3 is 16 residues long. This chain's CDR3 is CASSTLSEWTLTEAFF. CDR3 nucleotides: TGTGCCAGTAGTACCCTTTCTGAGTGGACACTCACTGAAGCTTTCTTT.